These 3 T cell receptor beta chains came from one sample sequenced in a study of beta chain features in type 1 diabetes. Regarding the study as a whole: There was a moderate but significant shortening of TCRB CDR3s in all four CD4+ subsets of Type 1 diabetes patients.

The antigens of these receptors remain unknown. The whole isolated RNA underwent reverse transcription, so sequencing captured expressed TCRB transcripts. Repertoires were generated with immunoSEQ multiplex PCR, while TCRdb's copy carries only in-frame clones and drops some. Seen here are 600,000 to 700,000 clones, about an eighth observed once, and the top ten hold approximately 0.021%. Sequenced: naive CD4+ T cells from blood. The origin of the receptors is a man between 18 and 35 years old with type 1 diabetes.

The sample holds a few counts of this clone. This sample includes further DNA sequences coding for the same CDR3. The chain employs TRBV5-1 and TRBJ2-1; D tentatively fits TRBD1 or TRBD2 (5 bases each). The germline V gene encodes CDR1 SGHRS and CDR2 YFSETQ. V was shortened by 4 bases and J by 5 bases, with 10 bases between the two germline ends. There are 13 residues in the CDR3. For the CDR3, the DNA is TGCGCCAGCAGCCCCCGGGGCGACAATGAGCAGTTCTTC. Its translation: CASSPRGDNEQFF.

The chain employs TRBV7-9 and TRBJ2-7, with a possible D match to TRBD1 (6 bases). The CDR3 is 14 amino acids. V lost 1 base and J 4 bases, leaving 11 bases between the germline ends. Germline values: CDR1 SEHNR, CDR2 FQNEAQ (reference sequence). The CDR3 DNA follows: TGTGCCAGCAGCTTAGGGGCAGGGGTATACGAGCAGTACTTC. Translating it yields CASSLGAGVYEQYF.

A few counts support this clone. V and J are TRBV30 and TRBJ2-7; the D gene is possibly TRBD1 (5 bases). Germline CDR1 is GTSNPN and CDR2 is SVGIG (reference sequence). V shed 2 bases and J shed 2 bases, with 13 bases lying between them. The CDR3 consists of 14 residues. CDR3 sequence: CAWSRHQGAYEQYF. CDR3 sequence (DNA): TGTGCCTGGAGTAGGCACCAGGGTGCCTACGAGCAGTACTTC.